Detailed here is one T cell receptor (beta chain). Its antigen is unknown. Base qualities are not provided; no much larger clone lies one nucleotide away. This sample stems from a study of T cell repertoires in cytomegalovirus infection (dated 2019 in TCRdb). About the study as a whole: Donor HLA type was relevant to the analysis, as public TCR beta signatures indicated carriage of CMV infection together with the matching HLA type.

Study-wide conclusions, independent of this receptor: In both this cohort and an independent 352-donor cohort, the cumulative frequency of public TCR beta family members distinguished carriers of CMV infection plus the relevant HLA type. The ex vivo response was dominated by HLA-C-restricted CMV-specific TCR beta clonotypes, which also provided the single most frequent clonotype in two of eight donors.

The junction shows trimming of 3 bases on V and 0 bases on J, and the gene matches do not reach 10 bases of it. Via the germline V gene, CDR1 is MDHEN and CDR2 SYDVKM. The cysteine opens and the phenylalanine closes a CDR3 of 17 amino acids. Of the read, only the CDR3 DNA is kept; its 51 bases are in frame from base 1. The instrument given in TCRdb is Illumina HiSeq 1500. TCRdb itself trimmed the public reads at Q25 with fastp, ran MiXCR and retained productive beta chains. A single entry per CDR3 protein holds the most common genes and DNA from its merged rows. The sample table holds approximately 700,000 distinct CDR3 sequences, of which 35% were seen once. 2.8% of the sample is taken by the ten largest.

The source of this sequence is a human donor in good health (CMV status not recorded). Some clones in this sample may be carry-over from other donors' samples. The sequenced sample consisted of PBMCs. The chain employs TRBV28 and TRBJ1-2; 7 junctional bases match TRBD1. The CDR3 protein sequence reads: CASSFFRTGPANYGYTF. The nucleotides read TGTGCCAGCAGTTTTTTCCGGACAGGACCAGCTAACTATGGCTACACCTTC.